This TCR beta chain was obtained from a study of CD8+ T cells in alopecia areata. Findings of the study overall: Relative to mice, TCR sharing across patients was less clear, a difference possibly HLA-related.

To note about this clone: Antigen: not known.

Investigators isolated RNA and reverse transcribed it into cDNA to act as the sequencing template. TCRdb keeps only in-frame clones here, not all; method: immunoSEQ multiplex PCR. The sample contains 120,000 or so clones, roughly 68% of which appear only once. The sequencing sample was made of CD4+ T cells sorted from blood. This clonotype originated in a human donor in good health.

CDR3 nucleotide sequence: TGTGCCAGCAGTTTAGGACAGACTATCGATAGTTCACCCCTCCACTTT. Its protein product is CASSLGQTIDSSPLHF. This chain joins TRBV27 and TRBJ1-6, with D tentatively TRBD1 (6 bases). V lost 2 bases and J 9 bases, leaving 17 bases between the germline ends. Germline V CDR1 and CDR2: MNHEY, SMNVEV (reference sequence). The CDR3 totals 16 residues.